What follows describes a single TCR beta chain. Original methodology: By means of reference gene primer amplification, nucleated cell counts were estimated. TCRdb's copy holds only in-frame clones and misses some; the assay was immunoSEQ multiplex PCR. V and J calls and clone size are those listed in that table; D and trimming were worked out from the DNA. The sample yields approximately 35,000 clones, about 80% seen once. This specimen belongs to a study of blood T cell repertoires in COVID-19. Study details: Whether acute or convalescent, the COVID-19 samples came from the United States, Italy and Spain. PBMCs, B-cell-depleted T cells, or T cells were the source of the cDNA or gDNA that made up the material.

The receptor was derived from a man older than 75 with acute or convalescent COVID-19. Sample: peripheral blood.

In DNA, the CDR3 is TGTGCCTGGAGCGCTGGGAGCCCTGGGGCCAACGTCCTGACTTTC. Amino acids: CAWSAGSPGANVLTF. The chain joins TRBV30 to TRBJ2-6; D perhaps matches TRBD2 (5 bases). CDR1 is GTSNPN and CDR2 is SVGIG in the germline V gene (reference sequence). The CDR3 is made up of 15 amino acids. V gave up 3 bases and J gave up 2 bases, with 11 bases separating them. Complete variable domain (other parts from reference TRBV30 and TRBJ2-6): SQTIHQWPATLVQPVGSPLSLECTVEGTSNPNLYWYRQAAGRGLQLLFYSVGIGQISSEVPQNLSASRPQDRQFILSSKKLLLSDSGFYLCAWSAGSPGANVLTFGAGSRLTVL.